A selection of T cell receptor beta chains follows, all from one sample in a study of regulatory T cells in long-lasting Graves disease. TCRdb used MiXCR to reprocess the multiplex PCR reads, holding one entry per CDR3 protein. The profile shows about 460,000 distinct CDR3 sequences, approximately 14% of them singletons. The data also belong to a second study, concerning T cells in Graves' hyperthyroidism and ophthalmopathy.

The specimen was peripheral blood mononuclear cells (PBMCs), collected at new diagnosis, from a patient treated with antithyroid drugs. Every receptor here comes from a woman in her fifties or sixties with Graves disease. CDR3s include the opening cysteine and the closing phenylalanine or tryptophan. Each record gives: D gene, clone size, J gene, V gene, CDR3 protein, CDR3 DNA. The D gene is left open where the match is weak. Size tells how often a clone was seen (once, few, many) or the class of an expanded clone, and some rows leave it out.

TRBD1 . TRBJ1-4 TRBV5-6 CASSSGLDRGATNEKLFF TGTGCCAGCAGCTCCGGTCTGGACAGGGGAGCAACTAATGAAAAACTGTTTTTT
. . TRBJ1-1 TRBV2 CASRREAGNTEAFF TGTGCCAGCAGGAGGGAAGCAGGGAACACTGAAGCTTTCTTT
TRBD1 few TRBJ2-3 TRBV28 CASRSGQGIASTDTQYF TGTGCCAGCAGATCCGGACAGGGGATTGCTAGCACAGATACGCAGTATTTT
. many TRBJ2-1 TRBV28 CASSLPAGSSYNEQFF TGTGCCAGCAGTTTACCGGCGGGAAGCTCCTACAATGAGCAGTTCTTC
. . TRBJ2-7 TRBV7-2 CASSPLFMGYEQYF TGTGCCAGCAGCCCCCTGTTTATGGGCTACGAGCAGTACTTC
. . TRBJ2-5 TRBV27 CASSYGIRGTRYF TGTGCCAGCAGTTATGGTATCCGGGGGACCCGGTACTTC
. many TRBJ2-3 TRBV11-2 CASGQLVADTQYF TGTGCCAGCGGCCAACTAGTTGCAGATACGCAGTATTTT
. few TRBJ1-5 TRBV30 CAWSVAPDQPQHF TGTGCCTGGAGTGTAGCTCCAGATCAGCCCCAGCATTTT
. many TRBJ2-3 TRBV9 CASSPRGESTDTQYF TGTGCCAGCAGCCCCAGGGGGGAATCAACAGATACGCAGTATTTT
. many TRBJ2-3 TRBV7-9 CASTVPQGTDTQYF TGTGCCAGCACCGTTCCCCAGGGGACAGATACGCAGTATTTT
. . TRBJ2-1 TRBV6-1 CASSEFGDYNEQFF TGTGCCAGCAGTGAATTCGGCGACTACAATGAGCAGTTCTTC
TRBD1 few TRBJ1-2 TRBV6-1 CASSVRDSNYGYTF TGTGCCAGCAGTGTTAGGGACAGTAACTATGGCTACACCTTC
. many TRBJ1-3 TRBV6-1 CASSEQIGSGNTIYF TGTGCCAGCAGTGAACAGATAGGCTCTGGAAACACCATATATTTT
TRBD1 many TRBJ1-2 TRBV2 CAGDRGVGYTF TGTGCCGGGGACAGGGGAGTCGGCTACACCTTC
. . TRBJ2-1 TRBV20-1 CSAGSSYNEQFF TGCAGTGCAGGGAGCTCCTACAATGAGCAGTTCTTC
TRBD2 . TRBJ2-5 TRBV13 CASSLGLAGGNLYQETQYF TGTGCCAGCAGCTTAGGACTAGCGGGAGGTAATTTGTACCAAGAGACCCAGTACTTC
. few TRBJ2-3 TRBV7-2 CASSPGGVNTQYF TGTGCCAGCAGCCCCGGGGGAGTGAATACGCAGTATTTT
. many TRBJ2-3 TRBV28 CASSAPGQTDTQYF TGTGCCAGCAGTGCGCCGGGGCAGACAGATACGCAGTATTTT
TRBD2 . TRBJ2-1 TRBV13 CASTPLGGRANEQFF TGTGCCAGCACCCCCCTCGGTGGGAGGGCAAATGAGCAGTTCTTC
TRBD2 many TRBJ2-5 TRBV20-1 CSAIAGLAQETQYF TGCAGTGCGATAGCGGGTCTCGCTCAAGAGACCCAGTACTTC
. . TRBJ2-7 TRBV6-9 CASSYGGGGLSYEQYF TGTGCCAGCAGTTACGGAGGGGGCGGCCTCTCCTACGAGCAGTACTTC
. many TRBJ1-2 TRBV6-4 CASSDTDKGGFDYGYTF TGTGCCAGCAGTGACACGGACAAGGGAGGGTTCGACTATGGCTACACCTTC
. few TRBJ1-2 TRBV6-9 CASSSSGYGYTF TGTGCCAGCAGTTCCTCAGGTTATGGCTACACCTTC
. . TRBJ2-2 TRBV2 CASSGDYTGELLF TGTGCCAGCAGTGGTGACTACACCGGGGAGCTGCTTTTT
TRBD1 many TRBJ2-7 TRBV7-9 CASSLVGQGAKEQYF TGTGCCAGCAGCTTAGTAGGACAGGGGGCGAAAGAGCAGTACTTC
TRBD2 . TRBJ2-7 TRBV7-9 CASSLLSGMIGQRSSYEQYF TGTGCCAGCAGCTTACTGAGCGGGATGATCGGGCAGAGGAGCTCCTACGAGCAGTACTTC
. many TRBJ2-2 TRBV9 CASSVVAGVPGELFF TGTGCCAGCAGCGTAGTCGCAGGGGTCCCCGGGGAGCTGTTTTTT
. . TRBJ1-5 TRBV5-1 CASRVTWGGNQPQHF TGCGCCAGCAGAGTAACCTGGGGGGGCAATCAGCCCCAGCATTTT
TRBD1 few TRBJ1-1 TRBV2 CASSESALGQGAIKSNTEAFF TGTGCCAGCAGTGAATCCGCCCTTGGACAGGGGGCGATTAAGTCGAACACTGAAGCTTTCTTT
. many TRBJ1-1 TRBV10-3 CASPGRGVPANTEAFF TGTGCCAGCCCGGGACGGGGCGTCCCAGCGAACACTGAAGCTTTCTTT
. many TRBJ2-1 TRBV28 CASLAAASTFRHEQFF TGTGCCAGCCTCGCTGCTGCTAGCACCTTTAGACATGAGCAGTTCTTC
. many TRBJ2-1 TRBV5-1 CASSPTIGGNYNEQFF TGCGCCAGCAGCCCAACAATCGGGGGTAACTACAATGAGCAGTTCTTC
. many TRBJ1-6 TRBV11-2 CASSLGRSSYNSPLHF TGTGCCAGCAGCTTAGGTCGGAGCTCCTATAATTCACCCCTCCACTTT
TRBD2 many TRBJ2-7 TRBV27 CASSRTSGTSSYEQYF TGTGCCAGCAGTCGGACTAGCGGGACGAGCTCCTACGAGCAGTACTTC
TRBD1 many TRBJ2-1 TRBV5-1 CASSLDRGAHNEQFF TGCGCCAGCAGCTTGGACAGGGGCGCCCACAATGAGCAGTTCTTC
. . TRBJ2-3 TRBV20-1 CSARQASTDTQYF TGCAGTGCTAGACAGGCTAGCACAGATACGCAGTATTTT
. many TRBJ2-3 TRBV11-2 CASSPYSGTRVDTQYF TGTGCCAGCAGCCCCTATAGCGGAACCCGAGTAGATACGCAGTATTTT
TRBD2 few TRBJ2-7 TRBV20-1 CSASSAAGGSGCEQCF TGCAGTGCTAGCAGTGCGGCTGGCGGGAGTGGTTGCGAGCAGTGCTTC
. many TRBJ1-2 TRBV6-1 CASNQGTDYGYTF TGTGCCAGCAACCAGGGGACTGACTATGGCTACACCTTC
TRBD2 . TRBJ2-1 TRBV20-1 CSAIAGGTYNEQFF TGCAGTGCTATAGCGGGAGGGACCTACAATGAGCAGTTCTTC